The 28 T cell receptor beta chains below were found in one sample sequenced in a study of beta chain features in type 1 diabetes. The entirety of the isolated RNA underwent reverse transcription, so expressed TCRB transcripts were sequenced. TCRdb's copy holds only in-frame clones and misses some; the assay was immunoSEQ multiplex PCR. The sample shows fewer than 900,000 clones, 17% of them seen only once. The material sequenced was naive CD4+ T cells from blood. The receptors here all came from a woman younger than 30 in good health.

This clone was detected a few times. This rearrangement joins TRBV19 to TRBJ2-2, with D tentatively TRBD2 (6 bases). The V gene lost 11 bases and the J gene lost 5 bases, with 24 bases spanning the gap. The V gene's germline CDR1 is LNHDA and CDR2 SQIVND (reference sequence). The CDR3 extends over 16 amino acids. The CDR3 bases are TGTGCCGGTCAACAGGCCTTCCCCGCGGGGACCGGGGAGCTGTTTTTT. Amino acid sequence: CAGQQAFPAGTGELFF.

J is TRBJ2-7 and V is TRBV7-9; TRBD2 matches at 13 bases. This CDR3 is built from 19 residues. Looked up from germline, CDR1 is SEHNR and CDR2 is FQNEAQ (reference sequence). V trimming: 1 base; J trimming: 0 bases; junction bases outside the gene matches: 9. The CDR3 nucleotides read TGTGCCAGCAGCTTAGAGGCGGGACTAGCGGGAAGGAGCTCCTACGAGCAGTACTTC. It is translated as CASSLEAGLAGRSSYEQYF.

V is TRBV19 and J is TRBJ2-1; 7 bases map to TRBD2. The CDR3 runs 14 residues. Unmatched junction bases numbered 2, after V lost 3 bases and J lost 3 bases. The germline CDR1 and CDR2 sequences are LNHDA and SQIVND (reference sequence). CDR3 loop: CASSMGTNYNEQFF. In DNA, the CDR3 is TGTGCCAGTAGTATGGGGACTAACTACAATGAGCAGTTCTTC.

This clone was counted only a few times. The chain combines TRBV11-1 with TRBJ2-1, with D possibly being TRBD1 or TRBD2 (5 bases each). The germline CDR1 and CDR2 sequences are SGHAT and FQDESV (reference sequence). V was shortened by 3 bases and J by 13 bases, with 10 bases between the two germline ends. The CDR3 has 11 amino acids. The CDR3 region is CASSFEGIQFF. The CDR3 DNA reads TGTGCCAGCAGCTTTGAGGGGATTCAGTTCTTC.

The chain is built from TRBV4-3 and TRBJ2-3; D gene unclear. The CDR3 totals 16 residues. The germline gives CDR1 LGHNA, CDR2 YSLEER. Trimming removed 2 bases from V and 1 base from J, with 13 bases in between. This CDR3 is CASSQTGVGGTDTQYF. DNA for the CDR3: TGCGCCAGCAGCCAAACCGGAGTTGGGGGCACAGATACGCAGTATTTT.

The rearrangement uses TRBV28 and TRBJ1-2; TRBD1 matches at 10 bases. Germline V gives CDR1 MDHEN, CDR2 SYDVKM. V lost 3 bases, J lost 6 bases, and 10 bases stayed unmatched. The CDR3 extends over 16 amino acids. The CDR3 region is CASSFSRDRGRHGYTF. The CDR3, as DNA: TGTGCCAGCAGTTTTTCAAGAGACAGGGGGCGCCATGGCTACACCTTC.

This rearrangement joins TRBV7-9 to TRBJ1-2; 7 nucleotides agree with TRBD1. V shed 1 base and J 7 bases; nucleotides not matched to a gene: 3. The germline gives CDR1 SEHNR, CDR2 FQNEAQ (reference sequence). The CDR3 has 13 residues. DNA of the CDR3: TGTGCCAGCAGCTTAGGACAGGGTGGTGGCTACACCTTC. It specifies CASSLGQGGGYTF.

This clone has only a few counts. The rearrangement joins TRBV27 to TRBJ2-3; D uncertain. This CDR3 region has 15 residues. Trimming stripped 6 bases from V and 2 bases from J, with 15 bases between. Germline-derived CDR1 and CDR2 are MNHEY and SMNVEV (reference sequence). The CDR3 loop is CASSAYPADTDTQYF. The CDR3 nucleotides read TGTGCCAGCAGCGCCTATCCGGCTGACACAGATACGCAGTATTTT.

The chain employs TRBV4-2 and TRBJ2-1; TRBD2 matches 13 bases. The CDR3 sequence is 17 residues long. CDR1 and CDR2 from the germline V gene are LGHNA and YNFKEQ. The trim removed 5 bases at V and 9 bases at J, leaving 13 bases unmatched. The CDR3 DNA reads TGTGCCAGCAGCTGGACTAGCGGGAGCGGTTTTCACGGTGAGCAGTTCTTC. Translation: CASSWTSGSGFHGEQFF.

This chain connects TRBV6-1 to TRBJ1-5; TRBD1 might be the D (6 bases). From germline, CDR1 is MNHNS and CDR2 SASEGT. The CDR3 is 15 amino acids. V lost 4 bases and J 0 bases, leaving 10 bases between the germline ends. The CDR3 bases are TGTGCCAGCAGTGGGCAGGGACATAGCAATCAGCCCCAGCATTTT. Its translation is CASSGQGHSNQPQHF.

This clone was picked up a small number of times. The CDR3 loop is CASSPLGGSGANVLTF. CDR3 nucleotides: TGTGCCAGCAGCCCACTGGGGGGCTCTGGGGCCAACGTCCTGACTTTC. The chain carries TRBV27 and TRBJ2-6, with TRBD2 as a possible D gene (6 bases). V lost 6 bases, J lost 0 bases, and 12 bases lay in between. The CDR3 consists of 16 residues. The germline V gene encodes CDR1 MNHEY and CDR2 SMNVEV (reference sequence).

Here the CDR3 reads CAVPNSGRANEQFF. As DNA, the CDR3 is TGTGCCGTACCGAACAGCGGGAGGGCCAATGAGCAGTTCTTC. The chain has TRBV7-9 and TRBJ2-7, with 10 positions matching TRBD2. TRBJ2-1 matches the DNA end more closely, so the J call is doubtful. Germline V lookup: CDR1 SEHNR, CDR2 FQNEAQ (reference sequence). This CDR3 has 14 amino acids.

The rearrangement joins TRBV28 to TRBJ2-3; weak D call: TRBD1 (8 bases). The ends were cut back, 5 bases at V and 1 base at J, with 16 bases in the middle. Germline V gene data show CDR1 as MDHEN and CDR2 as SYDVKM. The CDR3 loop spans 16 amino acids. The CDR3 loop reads CASSAQGAGGTDTQYF. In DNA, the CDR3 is TGTGCCAGCAGTGCTCAGGGGGCGGGGGGCACAGATACGCAGTATTTT.

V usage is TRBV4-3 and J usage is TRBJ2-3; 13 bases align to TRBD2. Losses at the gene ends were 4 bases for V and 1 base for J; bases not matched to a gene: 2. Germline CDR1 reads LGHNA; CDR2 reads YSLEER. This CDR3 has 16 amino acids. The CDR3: CASSRGLAGGTDTQYF. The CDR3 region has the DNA TGCGCCAGCAGCCGAGGACTAGCGGGAGGCACAGATACGCAGTATTTT.

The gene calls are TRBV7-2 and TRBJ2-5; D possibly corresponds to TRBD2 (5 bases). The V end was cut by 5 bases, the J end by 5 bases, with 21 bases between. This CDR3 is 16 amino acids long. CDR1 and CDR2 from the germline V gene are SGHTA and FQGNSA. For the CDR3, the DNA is TGTGCCAGCAGCCCCGACAACGCGGCGGAGGTGGAGACCCAGTACTTC. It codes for CASSPDNAAEVETQYF.

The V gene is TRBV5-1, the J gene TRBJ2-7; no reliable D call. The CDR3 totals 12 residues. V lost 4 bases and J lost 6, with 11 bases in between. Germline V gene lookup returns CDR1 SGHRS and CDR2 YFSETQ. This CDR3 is CASSDQRVEQYF. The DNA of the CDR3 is TGCGCCAGCAGCGACCAACGGGTCGAGCAGTACTTC.

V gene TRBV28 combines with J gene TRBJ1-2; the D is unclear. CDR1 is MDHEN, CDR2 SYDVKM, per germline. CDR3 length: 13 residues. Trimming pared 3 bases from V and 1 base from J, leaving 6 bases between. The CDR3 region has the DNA TGTGCCAGCAGTTTCAGTTATAACTATGGCTACACCTTC. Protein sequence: CASSFSYNYGYTF.

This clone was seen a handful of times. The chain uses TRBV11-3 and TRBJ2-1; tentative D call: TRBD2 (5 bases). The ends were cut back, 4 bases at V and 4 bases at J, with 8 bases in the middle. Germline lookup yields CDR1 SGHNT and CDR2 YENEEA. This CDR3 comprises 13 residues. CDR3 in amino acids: CASSSGEYNEQFF. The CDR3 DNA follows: TGTGCCAGCAGCTCCGGGGAATACAATGAGCAGTTCTTC.

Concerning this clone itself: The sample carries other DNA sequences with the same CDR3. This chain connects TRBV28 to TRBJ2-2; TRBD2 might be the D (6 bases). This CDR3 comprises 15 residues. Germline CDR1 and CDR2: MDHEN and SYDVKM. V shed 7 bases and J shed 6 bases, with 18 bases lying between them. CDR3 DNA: TGTGCCAGCAAAGGTCGGGGGAGGAGGGCCGGGGAGCTGTTTTTT. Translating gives CASKGRGRRAGELFF.

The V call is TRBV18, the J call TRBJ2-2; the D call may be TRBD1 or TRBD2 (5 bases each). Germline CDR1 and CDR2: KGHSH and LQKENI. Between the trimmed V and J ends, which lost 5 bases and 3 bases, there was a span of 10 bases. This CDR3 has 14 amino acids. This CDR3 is CASSGSRDTGELFF. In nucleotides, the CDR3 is TGTGCCAGCTCAGGGAGCAGGGACACCGGGGAGCTGTTTTTT.

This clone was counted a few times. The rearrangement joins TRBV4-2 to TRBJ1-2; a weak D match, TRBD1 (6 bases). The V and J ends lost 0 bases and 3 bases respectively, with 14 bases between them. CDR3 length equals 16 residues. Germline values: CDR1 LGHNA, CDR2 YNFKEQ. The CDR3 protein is CASSQDAGGFDYGYTF. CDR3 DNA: TGTGCCAGCAGCCAAGATGCCGGGGGCTTTGACTATGGCTACACCTTC.

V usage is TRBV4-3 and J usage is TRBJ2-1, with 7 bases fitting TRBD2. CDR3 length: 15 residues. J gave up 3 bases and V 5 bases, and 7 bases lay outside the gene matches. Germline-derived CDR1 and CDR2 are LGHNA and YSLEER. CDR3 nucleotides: TGCGCCAGCAGCGCCGGGAGGAGTTACTACAATGAGCAGTTCTTC. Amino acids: CASSAGRSYYNEQFF.

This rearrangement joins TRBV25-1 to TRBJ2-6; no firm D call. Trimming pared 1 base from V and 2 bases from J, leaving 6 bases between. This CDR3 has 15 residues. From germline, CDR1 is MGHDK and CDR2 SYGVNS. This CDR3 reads CASSEWKAGANVLTF. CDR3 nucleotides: TGTGCCAGCAGTGAATGGAAGGCTGGGGCCAACGTCCTGACTTTC.

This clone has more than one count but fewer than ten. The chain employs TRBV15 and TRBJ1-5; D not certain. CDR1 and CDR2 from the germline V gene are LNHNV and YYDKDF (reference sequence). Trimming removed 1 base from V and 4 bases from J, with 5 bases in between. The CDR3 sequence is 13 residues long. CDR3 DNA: TGTGCCACCAGCAGAGTGGGGAATCAGCCCCAGCATTTT. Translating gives CATSRVGNQPQHF.

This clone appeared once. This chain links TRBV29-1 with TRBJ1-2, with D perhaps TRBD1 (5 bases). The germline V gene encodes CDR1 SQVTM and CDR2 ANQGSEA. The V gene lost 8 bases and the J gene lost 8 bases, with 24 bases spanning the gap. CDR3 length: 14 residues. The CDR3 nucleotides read TGCAGCACAGCGGGGGTGGATGAGGCCTTAGGCTACACCTTC. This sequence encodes CSTAGVDEALGYTF.

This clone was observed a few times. The CDR3 region has the DNA TGCGCCAGCAGCCAAGATACCGCCTTCGGAGACCAGTACTTC. This translates into CASSQDTAFGDQYF. The J gene is TRBJ2-5, the V gene TRBV4-3; D unresolved. CDR1 is LGHNA and CDR2 is YSLEER in the germline V gene. The V end was cut by 0 bases, the J end by 10 bases, with 15 bases between. CDR3 length: 14 residues.

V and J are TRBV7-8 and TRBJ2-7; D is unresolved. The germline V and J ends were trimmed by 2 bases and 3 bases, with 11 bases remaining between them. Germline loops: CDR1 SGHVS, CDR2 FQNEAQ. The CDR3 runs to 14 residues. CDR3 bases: TGTGCCAGCAGCTTAATCGAGAGCAGCTACGAGCAGTACTTC. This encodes CASSLIESSYEQYF. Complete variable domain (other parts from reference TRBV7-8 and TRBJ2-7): GAGVSQSPRYKVAKRGQDVALRCDPISGHVSLFWYQQALGQGPEFLTYFQNEAQLDKSGLPSDRFFAERPEGSVSTLKIQRTQQEDSAVYLCASSLIESSYEQYFGPGTRLTVT.

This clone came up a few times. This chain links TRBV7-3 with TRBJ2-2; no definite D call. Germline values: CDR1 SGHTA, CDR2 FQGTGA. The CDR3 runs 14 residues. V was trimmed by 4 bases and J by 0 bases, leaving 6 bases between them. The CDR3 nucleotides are TGTGCCAGCAGCTGGGCGGCGAACACCGGGGAGCTGTTTTTT. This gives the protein CASSWAANTGELFF.